The 30 T cell receptor beta chains reported below all come from one sample, sequenced in a study of blood T cell repertoires in COVID-19. TCRdb keeps only in-frame clones here, not all; method: immunoSEQ multiplex PCR. This table has over 250,000 clones, about 85% appearing once. The material sequenced was peripheral blood. The receptors were gathered from a human donor in a cohort sampled during active COVID-19.

The chain is built from TRBV2 and TRBJ1-1, with D perhaps TRBD1 (6 bases). Trimming removed 5 bases from V and 5 bases from J, with 12 bases in between. The CDR3 runs to 13 residues. Germline CDR1 SNHLY, CDR2 FYNNEI. The CDR3 region is CASSHRVGTEAFF. In nucleotides, the CDR3 is TGTGCCAGCAGTCACAGGGTTGGGACTGAAGCTTTCTTT. The full variable domain, completed using reference TRBV2 and TRBJ1-1, is EPEVTQTPSHQVTQMGQEVILRCVPISNHLYFYWYRQILGQKVEFLVSFYNNEISEKSEIFDDQFSVERPDGSNFTLKIRSTKLEDSAMYFCASSHRVGTEAFFGQGTRLTVV.

The chain has TRBV10-3 and TRBJ2-3; maybe TRBD2 (6 bases). V shed 3 bases and J shed 5 bases, with 15 bases lying between them. The CDR3 is made up of 15 amino acids. The germline gives CDR1 ENHRY, CDR2 SYGVKD. CDR3 DNA sequence: TGTGCCATCAGTGACGGATACGGGCGGGAAGATACGCAGTATTTT. It is translated as CAISDGYGREDTQYF.

V and J are TRBV7-2 and TRBJ2-5; 11 nucleotides agree with TRBD1. This CDR3 spans 15 amino acids. After removal of 4 bases from V and 3 bases from J, the junction contained 4 bases not matched to a gene. The germline V gene has CDR1 SGHTA and CDR2 FQGNSA. The DNA of the CDR3 is TGTGCCAGCAGCTCCCTGGGACAGGGGGAAGAGACCCAGTACTTC. This sequence encodes CASSSLGQGEETQYF.

The rearrangement links TRBV7-2 to TRBJ1-2; D call uncertain. Trimming shortened V by 5 bases and J by 5 bases, and 9 bases separated the two germline ends. Per germline, CDR1 SGHTA and CDR2 FQGNSA. The CDR3 covers 12 residues. The CDR3 loop is CASSPGSYGYTF. CDR3 coding DNA: TGTGCCAGCAGCCCCGGGTCTTATGGCTACACCTTC.

In its sample, this clone was seen many times. The genes are TRBV6-2 or TRBV6-3 and TRBJ1-5; 11 bases are shared with TRBD1. This CDR3 contains 18 residues. Germline V CDR1 and CDR2: MNHEY, SVGEGT. Trimming removed 5 bases from V and 0 bases from J; junction bases left unmatched: 9. The CDR3 DNA reads TGTGCCAGCAGTACCGGGACAGGGGGAGTATATAGCAATCAGCCCCAGCATTTT. Translation gives CASSTGTGGVYSNQPQHF.

The chain joins TRBV27 to TRBJ2-1, with a weak D call TRBD2 (5 bases). Germline V gene sequence: CDR1 MNHEY, CDR2 SMNVEV (reference sequence). The CDR3 sequence is 17 residues long. V was pared by 6 bases and J by 0 bases, with 18 bases between. The CDR3 spells CASSRPGVSSSYNEQFF. In DNA, the CDR3 is TGTGCCAGCAGCAGACCCGGGGTATCTAGCTCCTACAATGAGCAGTTCTTC.

The table lists this clone with a count of one. DNA for the CDR3: TGTGCCAGCAGCCCCCAGGGACAGACCGCCTACGAGCAGTACTTC. Residues: CASSPQGQTAYEQYF. The gene calls are TRBV11-2 and TRBJ2-7; TRBD1 aligns across 7 bases. The CDR3 length is 15 residues. Germline V gives CDR1 SGHAT, CDR2 FQNNGV. V lost 5 bases to trimming and J lost 2 bases; unmatched junction nucleotides: 9.

This chain links TRBV27 with TRBJ1-3; no definite D call. Germline V gene lookup returns CDR1 MNHEY and CDR2 SMNVEV (reference sequence). CDR3 size: 16 residues. Trimming took 2 bases from V and 1 from J, leaving 12 bases between them. CDR3 sequence reads: CASSLRLRESGNTIYF. DNA of the CDR3: TGTGCCAGCAGTTTACGACTAAGGGAGTCTGGAAACACCATATATTTT.

The rearrangement joins TRBV30 to TRBJ2-7; 7 bases map to TRBD2. The CDR3 has 14 amino acids. Trimming at V came to 4 bases and at J to 3 bases, leaving 9 bases not matched to a gene. Germline-derived CDR1 and CDR2 are GTSNPN and SVGIG (reference sequence). The CDR3 is CAWTVGGSHYEQYF. DNA of the CDR3: TGTGCCTGGACCGTGGGCGGGAGCCACTACGAGCAGTACTTC.

This chain links TRBV19 with TRBJ2-4; 8 positions agree with TRBD1. Germline-derived CDR1 and CDR2 are LNHDA and SQIVND (reference sequence). Unmatched junction bases numbered 10, after V lost 7 bases and J lost 5 bases. This CDR3 comprises 15 residues. For the CDR3, the DNA is TGTGCCAGTACCGGAACCGGGACAGGCCAAAACATTCAGTACTTC. Protein: CASTGTGTGQNIQYF.

The chain has TRBV11-3 and TRBJ2-5, with a possible D match to TRBD1 (5 bases). This CDR3 spans 13 amino acids. Germline V gene data show CDR1 as SGHNT and CDR2 as YENEEA. V lost 3 bases to trimming and J lost 7 bases, with 12 bases between them. The CDR3 is CASSLERQRTQYF. CDR3 nucleotide sequence: TGTGCCAGCAGCTTGGAGAGACAGAGGACCCAGTACTTC.

Remarks on this clone: Compared with germline, one end of the junction differs, possibly owing to a read error. V and J are TRBV7-6 and TRBJ2-7; D gene unclear. CDR1 and CDR2 (germline): SGHVS, FNYEAQ. This CDR3 comprises 16 residues. The CDR3 DNA follows: TGTGCCAGCAGCTTAGGGGCAGGTCTTAGTCCCTACGGGCAGTACTTC. Translation: CASSLGAGLSPYGQYF.

The count of this clone is one. The gene calls are TRBV6-5 and TRBJ1-1; D possibly corresponds to TRBD1 (6 bases). The germline CDR1 and CDR2 sequences are MNHEY and SVGAGI. The CDR3 consists of 15 residues. Trimming stripped 7 bases from V and 1 base from J, with 16 bases between. This CDR3 reads CASTEKGVGNTEAFF. The DNA for the CDR3 is TGTGCCAGCACCGAAAAGGGGGTAGGGAACACTGAAGCTTTCTTT.

This clone was observed a handful of times. The chain is built from TRBV7-9 and TRBJ2-5; 12 bases are shared with TRBD1. This CDR3 has 15 amino acids. V trimming: 5 bases; J trimming: 5 bases; junction bases outside the gene matches: 6. Germline V CDR1 and CDR2: SEHNR, FQNEAQ (reference sequence). The CDR3 bases are TGTGCCAGCAGCGCCGGGACAGGGGGCCGGGAGACCCAGTACTTC. Translating gives CASSAGTGGRETQYF.

The chain recombines TRBV9 with TRBJ2-5; possible D gene TRBD2, 6 bases. Looked up from germline, CDR1 is SGDLS and CDR2 is YYNGEE. The CDR3 covers 16 residues. V shed 0 bases and J shed 1 base, with 13 bases lying between them. For the CDR3, the DNA is TGTGCCAGCAGCGTAGGTGTGGGAGGACCCCAAGAGACCCAGTACTTC. Translated, it gives CASSVGVGGPQETQYF.

V usage is TRBV9 and J usage is TRBJ2-7; D is undetermined. With 4 bases removed from V and 2 bases from J, the gap between germline ends came to 10 bases. The CDR3 extends over 13 amino acids. Germline V gives CDR1 SGDLS, CDR2 YYNGEE. CDR3 nucleotide sequence: TGTGCCAGCAGCCCCGGAGAAGCCTACGAGCAGTACTTC. Encoded protein: CASSPGEAYEQYF.

The chain carries TRBV12-3 or TRBV12-4 and TRBJ2-7; D unclear. This CDR3 contains 13 residues. The V gene lost 8 bases and the J gene lost 5 bases, with 16 bases spanning the gap. The CDR3 is CASGVGVRDEQYF. CDR3 in DNA: TGTGCCAGCGGAGTCGGCGTTCGGGACGAGCAGTACTTC.

This clone was seen only once. This rearrangement joins TRBV7-9 to TRBJ2-7, with no clear D. Trimming removed 5 bases at V and 8 bases at J, with 13 bases between. Germline CDR1 and CDR2: SEHNR and FQNEAQ (reference sequence). The CDR3 length is 12 residues. CDR3 coding DNA: TGTGCCAGCAGCGAGCGACTCGGCAAGCAGTACTTC. It yields the protein CASSERLGKQYF.

V is TRBV6-2 or TRBV6-3 and J is TRBJ2-1; 9 nucleotides match TRBD1. There are 14 residues in the CDR3. The V and J ends lost 7 bases and 9 bases, in that order; junction bases with no gene match: 10. The germline CDR1 and CDR2 sequences are MNHEY and SVGEGT. This CDR3 is CASTPVWTGAEQFF. The CDR3 coding sequence is TGTGCCAGCACCCCCGTGTGGACAGGGGCTGAGCAGTTCTTC.

The rearrangement links TRBV6-5 to TRBJ1-4; no clear D gene. Trimming shortened V by 8 bases and J by 4 bases, and 11 bases separated the two germline ends. The CDR3 is 13 residues long. Germline loops: CDR1 MNHEY, CDR2 SVGAGI. The CDR3 DNA sequence: TGTGCCAGCGGTAGACGGAGTAATGAAAAACTGTTTTTT. Residues: CASGRRSNEKLFF.

The gene calls are TRBV7-6 and TRBJ2-7; 13 nucleotides line up with TRBD2. The CDR3 sequence is 16 residues long. Germline-derived CDR1 and CDR2 are SGHVS and FNYEAQ. The J segment lost 3 bases and the V segment lost 5 bases, leaving 7 bases of the junction unmatched. For the CDR3, the DNA is TGTGCCAGCAGCGCTCGACTAGCGGGAGGTGACTACGAGCAGTACTTC. It codes for CASSARLAGGDYEQYF.

This chain links TRBV6-5 with TRBJ1-5, with D maybe TRBD1 (5 bases). Trimming removed 7 bases at V and 4 bases at J, with 11 bases between. Germline CDR1 MNHEY, CDR2 SVGAGI. This CDR3 comprises 13 residues. CDR3 region: CASIGVVNQPQHF. CDR3 coding DNA: TGTGCCAGCATAGGGGTTGTAAATCAGCCCCAGCATTTT.

The chain joins TRBV5-1 to TRBJ2-1; TRBD2 agrees at 12 bases. The germline V gene encodes CDR1 SGHRS and CDR2 YFSETQ. With V trimmed by 3 bases and J by 5 bases, 6 bases remained unmatched. The CDR3 is 16 amino acids. The CDR3 loop reads CASSSPGLAGNNEQFF. CDR3 in DNA: TGCGCCAGCAGCTCCCCCGGACTAGCGGGAAACAATGAGCAGTTCTTC.

V usage is TRBV11-2 and J usage is TRBJ2-7; D gene ambiguous. This CDR3 has 13 residues. The germline V gene encodes CDR1 SGHAT and CDR2 FQNNGV. Deletions cut 4 bases from V and 0 bases from J, with 7 bases between. In nucleotides, the CDR3 is TGTGCCAGCAGCTCGTCACACTCCTACGAGCAGTACTTC. Translation gives CASSSSHSYEQYF.

For the CDR3, the DNA is TGCGCCAGCAGCCCCAGGGACAGGCATAGCGAGCAGTACTTC. It specifies CASSPRDRHSEQYF. The chain recombines TRBV5-1 with TRBJ2-7, with 8 bases matching TRBD1. This CDR3 contains 14 residues. Germline-derived CDR1 and CDR2 are SGHRS and YFSETQ. The trim removed 4 bases at V and 6 bases at J, leaving 9 bases unmatched.

The genes are TRBV27 and TRBJ1-5, with 7 bases matching TRBD1. CDR1 is MNHEY and CDR2 is SMNVEV in the germline V gene (reference sequence). Trimming took 5 bases from V and 3 from J; bases not matched to a gene: 7. This CDR3 contains 15 residues. DNA of the CDR3: TGTGCCAGCAGTGCCGGGACAGCATACAATCAGCCCCAGCATTTT. Translation: CASSAGTAYNQPQHF.

The chain carries TRBV19 and TRBJ2-7; 7 nucleotides match TRBD1. Germline V gene lookup returns CDR1 LNHDA and CDR2 SQIVND (reference sequence). The CDR3 runs 14 residues. V trimming: 5 bases; J trimming: 3 bases; junction bases outside the gene matches: 7. The CDR3 sequence is CASSATGAIYEQYF. The DNA for the CDR3 is TGTGCCAGTAGTGCAACAGGGGCCATCTACGAGCAGTACTTC. The entire variable domain, with the rest obtained from reference TRBV19 and TRBJ2-7, is as follows: DGGITQSPKYLFRKEGQNVTLSCEQNLNHDAMYWYRQDPGQGLRLIYYSQIVNDFQKGDIAEGYSVSREKKESFPLTVTSAQKNPTAFYLCASSATGAIYEQYFGPGTRLTVT.

The chain joins TRBV19 to TRBJ1-3; 10 bases map to TRBD1. The CDR3 loop spans 15 amino acids. Germline lookup yields CDR1 LNHDA and CDR2 SQIVND (reference sequence). V was clipped by 5 bases and J by 4 bases; unmatched bases: 5. This CDR3 reads CASSVDRGPGNTIYF. DNA of the CDR3: TGTGCCAGTAGTGTCGACAGGGGGCCCGGAAACACCATATATTTT. Full variable domain (remainder filled in from reference TRBV19 and TRBJ1-3): DGGITQSPKYLFRKEGQNVTLSCEQNLNHDAMYWYRQDPGQGLRLIYYSQIVNDFQKGDIAEGYSVSREKKESFPLTVTSAQKNPTAFYLCASSVDRGPGNTIYFGEGSWLTVV.

The gene calls are TRBV4-2 and TRBJ1-1, with 7 bases matching TRBD1. CDR3 length equals 15 residues. CDR1 is LGHNA and CDR2 is YNFKEQ in the germline V gene. Losses at the gene ends were 6 bases for V and 4 bases for J; bases not matched to a gene: 11. The CDR3 bases are TGTGCCAGCAGAGGGACAGCCGCCCCGGGCACTGAAGCTTTCTTT. Translated: CASRGTAAPGTEAFF.

The rearrangement links TRBV4-2 to TRBJ2-2; D might be TRBD2 (5 bases). The V and J ends lost 1 base and 6 bases respectively, with 12 bases between them. This CDR3 region has 15 residues. In germline, CDR1 is LGHNA, CDR2 YNFKEQ. CDR3 region: CASSQGGASPGELFF. The CDR3 bases are TGTGCCAGCAGCCAAGGGGGAGCTAGCCCCGGGGAGCTGTTTTTT.